This TCR beta chain was recovered during a study of cytomegalovirus exposure and HLA in healthy donors. At collection, donors were nominally healthy, but unrecorded immune exposures were probable. Study-wide results and limits: Immune exposure was documented only through CMV serostatus.

Notes on this clone: Its specificity is unknown.

Researchers ran the PCR with 60 Vbeta and 13 Jbeta primers. In the source study's methods: Later work found tens of millions of unique TCR beta chains, with 9.5 million to 11 million shared. Clones were sequenced by immunoSEQ multiplex PCR, and TCRdb holds only the in-frame ones, with some missing. V and J calls and clone size come straight from that table; D and trimming were deduced from the DNA. The sample includes some 190,000 clones, around 76% of them seen just once. The material sequenced was PBMCs. This receptor was identified in a woman aged 25 to 39 in good health and CMV-seropositive.

CDR3 region: CATIGGAAGYGYTF. CDR3 bases: TGTGCCACTATAGGGGGGGCAGCTGGCTATGGCTACACCTTC. J is TRBJ1-2 and V is TRBV28; perhaps TRBD1 as D (6 bases). Between the trimmed V and J ends, which lost 10 bases and 4 bases, there was a span of 19 bases. Germline lookup yields CDR1 MDHEN and CDR2 SYDVKM. This CDR3 comprises 14 residues.